This T cell receptor (beta chain) is from a study of a mutant IDH1 vaccine in newly diagnosed glioma. Study-wide background: Vaccine administration was initiated 4-6 weeks following radiotherapy alone, or with temozolomide cycles. Former treatment meant radiotherapy, temozolomide, or both; the majority had gotten both.

This CDR3 is built from 16 residues. Germline V CDR1 and CDR2: SGHTA, FQGNSA. The trim removed 0 bases at V and 3 bases at J, leaving 5 bases unmatched. Libraries were prepared by immunoSEQ multiplex PCR; TCRdb keeps only in-frame clonotypes and omits some of them. The sample has 20,000 to 25,000 clones; approximately 82% are singletons. As concerns this clone: The target antigen is unknown.

Time point reported: week 23, last vaccination. Vaccinated patients received 300 ug of mutant IDH1 20-mer peptide per dose, with topical imiquimod. The rearrangement uses TRBV7-2 and TRBJ2-1; 7 bases line up with TRBD1. This receptor was taken from a man aged 25-45 years with glioma. The sample was PBMCs, taken from a glioma patient whose treatment included an IDH1 peptide vaccine. The CDR3 coding sequence is TGTGCCAGCAGCTTAGCCAACAGGGGATTCTACAATGAGCAGTTCTTC. Residues: CASSLANRGFYNEQFF.